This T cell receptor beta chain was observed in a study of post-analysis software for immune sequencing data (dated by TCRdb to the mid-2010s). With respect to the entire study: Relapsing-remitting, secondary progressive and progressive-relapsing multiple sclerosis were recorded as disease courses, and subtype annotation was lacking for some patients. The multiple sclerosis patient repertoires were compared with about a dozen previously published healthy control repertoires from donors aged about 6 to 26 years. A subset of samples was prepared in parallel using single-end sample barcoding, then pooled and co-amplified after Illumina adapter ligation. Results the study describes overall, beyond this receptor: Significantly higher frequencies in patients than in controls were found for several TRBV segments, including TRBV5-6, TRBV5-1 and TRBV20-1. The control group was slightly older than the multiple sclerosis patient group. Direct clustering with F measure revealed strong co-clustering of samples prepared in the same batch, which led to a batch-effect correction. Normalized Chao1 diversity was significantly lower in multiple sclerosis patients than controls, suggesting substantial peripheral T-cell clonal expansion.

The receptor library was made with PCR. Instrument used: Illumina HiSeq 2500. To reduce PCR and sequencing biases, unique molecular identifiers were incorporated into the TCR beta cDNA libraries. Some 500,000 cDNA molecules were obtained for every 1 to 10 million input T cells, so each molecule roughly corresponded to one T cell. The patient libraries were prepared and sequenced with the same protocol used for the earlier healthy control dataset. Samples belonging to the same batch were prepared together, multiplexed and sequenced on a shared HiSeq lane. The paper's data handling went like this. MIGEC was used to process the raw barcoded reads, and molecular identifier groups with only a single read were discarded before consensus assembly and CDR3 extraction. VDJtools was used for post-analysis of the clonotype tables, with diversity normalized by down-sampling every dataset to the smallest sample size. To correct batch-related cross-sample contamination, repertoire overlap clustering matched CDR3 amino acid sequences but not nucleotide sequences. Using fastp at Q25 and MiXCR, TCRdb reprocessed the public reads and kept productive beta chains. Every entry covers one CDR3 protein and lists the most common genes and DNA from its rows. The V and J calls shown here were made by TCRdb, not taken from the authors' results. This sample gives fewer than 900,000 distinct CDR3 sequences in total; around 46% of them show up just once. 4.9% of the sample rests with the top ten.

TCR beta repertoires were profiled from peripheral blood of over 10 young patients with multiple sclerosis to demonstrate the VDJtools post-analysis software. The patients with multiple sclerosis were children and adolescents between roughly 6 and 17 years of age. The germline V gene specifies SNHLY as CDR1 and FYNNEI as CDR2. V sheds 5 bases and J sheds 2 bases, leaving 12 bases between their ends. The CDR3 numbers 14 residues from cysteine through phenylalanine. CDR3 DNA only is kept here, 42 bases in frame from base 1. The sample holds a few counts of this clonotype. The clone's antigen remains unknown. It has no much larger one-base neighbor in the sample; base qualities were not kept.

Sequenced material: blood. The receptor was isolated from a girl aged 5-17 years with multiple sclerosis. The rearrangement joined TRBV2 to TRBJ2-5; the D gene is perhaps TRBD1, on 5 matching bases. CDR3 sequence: CASSPAQVQETQYF. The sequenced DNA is TGTGCCAGCAGTCCCGCACAGGTACAAGAGACCCAGTACTTC. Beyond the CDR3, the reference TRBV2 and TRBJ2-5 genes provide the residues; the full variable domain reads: EPEVTQTPSHQVTQMGQEVILRCVPISNHLYFYWYRQILGQKVEFLVSFYNNEISEKSEIFDDQFSVERPDGSNFTLKIRSTKLEDSAMYFCASSPAQVQETQYFGPGTRLLVL.